A selection of T cell receptor beta chains follows, all from one sample in a study of T cell changes during pregnancy in multiple sclerosis. The assay was immunoSEQ multiplex PCR, and TCRdb's table has in-frame clones only and misses some. The data show tens of thousands of clones, 93% seen once. The sequencing here drew on peripheral blood, taken after pregnancy. Source of these receptors: a female donor with multiple sclerosis, enrolled in a pregnancy study. Both conserved end residues are part of each CDR3. The D gene is left open where the match is weak. A clone size is listed for some rows: how often the clone was seen (once, few, many), or a class if it is expanded.

>.|TRBJ2-1|TRBV5-1|.
TGCGCCAGCAGCTTGGACGGGGTCACCTACAATGAGCAGTTCTTC
CASSLDGVTYNEQFF
>.|TRBJ1-2|TRBV6-6|.
TGTGCCAGCAGTTACTCGGGCAGGGACTATGGCTACACCTTC
CASSYSGRDYGYTF
>.|TRBJ2-3|TRBV30|.
TGTGCCTGGAGTGTACGTCTGGAGGGGGATACGCAGTATTTT
CAWSVRLEGDTQYF
>.|TRBJ1-2|TRBV4-3|.
TGCGCCAGCAGCCGACGAGTCGAACAGAGCTATGGCTACACCTTC
CASSRRVEQSYGYTF
>.|TRBJ1-4|TRBV7-8|.
TGTGCCAGCACCCTCTCCTATGCAACTAATGAAAAACTGTTTTTT
CASTLSYATNEKLFF
>few|TRBJ1-1|TRBV19|.
TGTGCCAGTAGTATCGCCAGGGGTTATTCTGAAGCTTTCTTT
CASSIARGYSEAFF
>.|TRBJ2-1|TRBV4-2|TRBD2
TGTGCCAGCAGCCAAGAGACTAGCGGGGCCTACAATGAGCAGTTCTTC
CASSQETSGAYNEQFF
>.|TRBJ1-1|TRBV15|.
TGTGCCACCAGCAGAGATCGTCCAGGGGCCATGAACACTGAAGCTTTCTTT
CATSRDRPGAMNTEAFF
>few|TRBJ1-1|TRBV29-1|TRBD1
TGCAGCGTTGATCCCAGACAGGGCTCTGAAGCTTTCTTT
CSVDPRQGSEAFF
>.|TRBJ1-2|TRBV7-3|.
TGTGCCAGCAGCTTAACACAGGGAACAGGTGGCTACACCTTC
CASSLTQGTGGYTF
>.|TRBJ2-3|TRBV7-3|TRBD2
TGTGCCAGCAGCCCTCGACTAGCGGGAGGCCCAGATACGCAGTATTTT
CASSPRLAGGPDTQYF